The sequence of this T cell receptor (beta chain) was determined in a study of CD8 T cells in ankylosing spondylitis. Overall study results and limits: Some motif variants were previously reported in reactive arthritis synovial fluid and blood. There was a TCR beta motif, made of several highly homologous variants, that appeared characteristic of ankylosing spondylitis blood.

Via MiXCR, TCRdb re-called the 5' RACE reads, giving one row per CDR3 protein. The table has tens of thousands of distinct CDR3 sequences, around 8.3% seen once; the top ten hold more than 30%. This clonotype was detected ten times or more. Antigen specificity is unknown. This CDR3 is 14 amino acids long. V was pared by 3 bases and J by 5 bases, with 13 bases between. V usage is TRBV12-3 or TRBV12-4 and J usage is TRBJ2-5; D unresolved. The sample was blood, either unsorted or a sorted T cell fraction (not recorded which). This clonotype was sampled from a male donor with ankylosing spondylitis. The CDR3 nucleotides read TGTGCCAGCAGTTTCGTTTCGCTGGGGGAGACCCAGTACTTC. This gives the protein CASSFVSLGETQYF.